These 10 T cell receptor beta chains originate from one sample sequenced in a study of T-cell memory formation after mild COVID-19. Using its own MiXCR run on the 5' RACE reads, TCRdb lists one record per CDR3 protein. The table shows some 350,000 distinct CDR3 sequences, with about a sixth occurring only once. Source material: PBMCs or a T cell subset sorted from them (not recorded which). The origin of the receptors is a man younger than 30 who had mild COVID-19 (a few samples of this study predate the infection). Cell type and time point are not known.

This clonotype was counted a few times. The junction shows a germline mismatch at one end, possibly a read error. V gene TRBV7-2 combines with J gene TRBJ1-3; D gene uncertain. CDR3 size: 14 residues. Germline V gene sequence: CDR1 SGHTA, CDR2 FQGNSA. The CDR3 region is CASSLAGVLNTIYF. Here the CDR3 DNA reads TGTGCAAGCAGCTTAGCAGGCGTGTTAAACACCATATATTTT.

This clonotype was picked up a small number of times. V is TRBV11-2 and J is TRBJ1-1; no clear D. Germline V CDR1 and CDR2: SGHAT, FQNNGV. V was shortened by 4 bases and J by 3 bases, with 9 bases between the two germline ends. This CDR3 is 13 amino acids long. For the CDR3, the DNA is TGTGCCAGCAGCTCCCCCCGGTACACTGAAGCTTTCTTT. Its translation is CASSSPRYTEAFF. Based on the CDR3 plus reference TRBV11-2 and TRBJ1-1, the full variable domain is EAGVAQSPRYKIIEKRQSVAFWCNPISGHATLYWYQQILGQGPKLLIQFQNNGVVDDSQLPKDRFSAERLKGVDSTLKIQPAKLEDSAVYLCASSSPRYTEAFFGQGTRLTVV.

This clonotype was counted ten times or more. This sequence joins TRBV7-9 and TRBJ2-7; 7 bases are shared with TRBD1. V lost 5 bases to trimming and J lost 0 bases; unmatched junction nucleotides: 4. This CDR3 region has 14 residues. Germline CDR1 SEHNR, CDR2 FQNEAQ (reference sequence). The CDR3: CASSLTGYSYEQYF. The CDR3 region has the DNA TGTGCCAGCAGCCTGACAGGGTACTCCTACGAGCAGTACTTC.

This clonotype was seen many times. The V and J genes are TRBV12-3 or TRBV12-4 and TRBJ2-5; 8 nucleotides align to TRBD2. The ends lost 8 bases at V and 4 bases at J; junction bases unmatched: 12. The CDR3 loop spans 15 amino acids. The CDR3: CASSGAGGRIETQYF. The CDR3 nucleotides are TGTGCCAGCTCCGGGGCGGGGGGCCGAATAGAGACCCAGTACTTC.

The chain links TRBV4-1 to TRBJ1-2; maybe TRBD1 (6 bases). The germline V and J ends were trimmed by 1 base and 4 bases, with 13 bases remaining between them. The CDR3 sequence is 15 residues long. CDR1 is MGHRA, CDR2 YSYEKL, per germline. CDR3 sequence reads: CASSQGDTSLYGYTF. Here the CDR3 DNA reads TGCGCCAGCAGCCAAGGGGACACAAGCCTCTATGGCTACACCTTC.

This clonotype was picked up a small number of times. V gene TRBV5-1 combines with J gene TRBJ2-1; D gene unclear. Germline V gives CDR1 SGHRS, CDR2 YFSETQ. The CDR3 is 19 amino acids. Trimming pared 4 bases from V and 1 base from J, leaving 24 bases between. This chain's CDR3 is CASSISVPRTASSYNEQFF. The CDR3 DNA is TGCGCCAGCAGCATATCCGTTCCTAGAACAGCCTCTTCCTACAATGAGCAGTTCTTC. Full variable domain (outside the CDR3, taken from reference TRBV5-1 and TRBJ2-1): KAGVTQTPRYLIKTRGQQVTLSCSPISGHRSVSWYQQTPGQGLQFLFEYFSETQRNKGNFPGRFSGRQFSNSRSEMNVSTLELGDSALYLCASSISVPRTASSYNEQFFGPGTRLTVL.

Only a few counts were recorded for this clonotype. This chain uses TRBV23-1 with TRBJ2-5; D remains ambiguous. TRBV23-1 is an open reading frame, and its role is uncertain. This CDR3 region has 12 residues. V dropped 0 bases and J dropped 5 bases, with 4 bases sitting between them. The CDR3 region is CASSQSLETQYF. The CDR3 coding sequence is TGCGCCAGCAGTCAATCGCTGGAGACCCAGTACTTC.

This clonotype has a handful of counts. The genes are TRBV4-3 and TRBJ2-2; 14 bases line up with TRBD2. The germline gives CDR1 LGHNA, CDR2 YSLEER. The V gene end was trimmed by 1 base and the J gene end by 5 bases; junction bases not matched to a gene: 6. This CDR3 spans 18 amino acids. In nucleotides, the CDR3 is TGCGCCAGCAGCCAAGGACTAGCGGGGGGGCAATTGACCGGGGAGCTGTTTTTT. Translating gives CASSQGLAGGQLTGELFF.

This clonotype was recorded many times. The chain links TRBV4-2 to TRBJ1-1, with D possibly being TRBD1 (5 bases). Per germline, CDR1 LGHNA and CDR2 YNFKEQ. Trimming cost V 1 base and J 7 bases, with 10 bases left between them. The CDR3 has 13 residues. Written as DNA, the CDR3 is TGTGCCAGCAGCCAAGGGGGGGGATTTGAAGCTTTCTTT. Translation: CASSQGGGFEAFF.

Of note for this clonotype: An end of the junction differs from the germline gene, which may be a read error. This chain links TRBV5-5 with TRBJ2-5; 7 nucleotides agree with TRBD2. The CDR3 extends over 13 amino acids. The germline V gene has CDR1 SGHKS and CDR2 YYEKEE (reference sequence). The CDR3 spells CASSLVRGEGSDF. The CDR3 DNA follows: TGTGCCAGCAGCTTGGTACGGGGGGAAGGCTCCGACTTC.